The present T cell receptor beta chain was sequenced within a study of PD-1 blockade in mismatch repair-deficient tumors. Study results and limitations: After pembrolizumab, tumor-resident clones rose rapidly, then generally contracted before radiologic responses.

This CDR3 spans 15 amino acids. Trimming removed 1 base at V and 4 bases at J, with 14 bases between. Germline V gives CDR1 SEHNR, CDR2 FQNEAQ (reference sequence). About this clone: Its specificity is unknown.

PCR or immunohistochemistry showed mismatch repair deficiency in every enrolled patient. Generated by immunoSEQ multiplex PCR, the TCRdb table keeps only in-frame clones and is missing some. The table lists roughly 120,000 clones, roughly 90% of them singletons. The sequencing here drew on peripheral blood, taken 70 to 72 weeks after starting pembrolizumab. The receptor was isolated from an adult with mismatch repair-deficient cancer. The chain has TRBV7-9 and TRBJ2-7; D might be TRBD1 (6 bases). The CDR3 DNA is TGTGCCAGCAGCTTAGGACAGGTCGGCGGATACGAGCAGTACTTC. This sequence encodes CASSLGQVGGYEQYF. Filled out from reference TRBV7-9 and TRBJ2-7, the complete variable domain reads DTGVSQNPRHKITKRGQNVTFRCDPISEHNRLYWYRQTLGQGPEFLTYFQNEAQLEKSRLLSDRFSAERPKGSFSTLEIQRTEQGDSAMYLCASSLGQVGGYEQYFGPGTRLTVT.